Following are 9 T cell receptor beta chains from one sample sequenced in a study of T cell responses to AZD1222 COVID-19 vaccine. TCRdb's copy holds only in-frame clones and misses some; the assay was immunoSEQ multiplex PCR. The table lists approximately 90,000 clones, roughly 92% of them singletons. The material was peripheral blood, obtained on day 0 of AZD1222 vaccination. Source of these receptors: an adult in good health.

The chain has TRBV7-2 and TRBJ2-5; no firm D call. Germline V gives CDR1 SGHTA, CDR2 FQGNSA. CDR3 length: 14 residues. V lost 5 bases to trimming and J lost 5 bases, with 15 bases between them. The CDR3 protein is CASSPVGVTETQYF. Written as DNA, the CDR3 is TGTGCCAGCAGCCCAGTAGGAGTCACGGAGACCCAGTACTTC. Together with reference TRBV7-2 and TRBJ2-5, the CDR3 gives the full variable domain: GAGVSQSPSNKVTEKGKDVELRCDPISGHTALYWYRQSLGQGLEFLIYFQGNSAPDKSGLPSDRFSAERTGGSVSTLTIQRTQQEDSAVYLCASSPVGVTETQYFGPGTRLLVL.

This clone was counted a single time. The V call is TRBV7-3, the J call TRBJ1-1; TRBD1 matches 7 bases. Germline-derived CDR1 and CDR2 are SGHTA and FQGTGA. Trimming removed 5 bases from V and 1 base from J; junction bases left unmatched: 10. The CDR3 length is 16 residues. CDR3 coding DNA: TGTGCCAGCAGCCCCCAAAGAGGGGACAGGAACACTGAAGCTTTCTTT. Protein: CASSPQRGDRNTEAFF.

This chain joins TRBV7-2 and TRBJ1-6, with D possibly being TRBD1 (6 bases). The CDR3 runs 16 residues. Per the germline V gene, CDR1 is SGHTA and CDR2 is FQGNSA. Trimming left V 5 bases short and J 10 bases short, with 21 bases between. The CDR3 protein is CASSPTNYRAGSPLHF. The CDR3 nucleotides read TGTGCCAGCAGCCCGACCAATTACAGGGCCGGGTCACCCCTCCACTTT.

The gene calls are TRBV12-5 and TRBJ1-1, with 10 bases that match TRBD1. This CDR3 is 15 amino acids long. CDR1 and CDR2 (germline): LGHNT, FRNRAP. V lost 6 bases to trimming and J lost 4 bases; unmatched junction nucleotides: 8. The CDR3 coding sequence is TGTGCTAGTGGCCTCGACAGGGGGCACAGCACTGAAGCTTTCTTT. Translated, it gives CASGLDRGHSTEAFF.

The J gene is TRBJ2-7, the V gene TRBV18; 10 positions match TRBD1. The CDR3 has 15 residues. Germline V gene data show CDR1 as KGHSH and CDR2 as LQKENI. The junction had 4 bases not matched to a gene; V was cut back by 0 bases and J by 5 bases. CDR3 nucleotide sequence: TGTGCCAGCTCACCACCGAGACAGGGGGCTGACGAGCAGTACTTC. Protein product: CASSPPRQGADEQYF.

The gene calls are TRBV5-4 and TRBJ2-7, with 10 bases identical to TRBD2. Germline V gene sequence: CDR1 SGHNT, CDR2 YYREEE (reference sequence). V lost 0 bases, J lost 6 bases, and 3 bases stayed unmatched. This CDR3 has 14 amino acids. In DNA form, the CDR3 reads TGTGCCAGCAGCTTGGGTAGCGGGAGGATCGAGCAGTACTTC. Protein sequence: CASSLGSGRIEQYF.

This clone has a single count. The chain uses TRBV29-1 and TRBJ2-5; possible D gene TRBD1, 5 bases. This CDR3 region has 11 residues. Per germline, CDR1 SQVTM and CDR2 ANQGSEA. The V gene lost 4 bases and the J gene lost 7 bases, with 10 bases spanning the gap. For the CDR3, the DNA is TGCAGCGTTGGGGGCCCCGCGACCCAGTACTTC. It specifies CSVGGPATQYF. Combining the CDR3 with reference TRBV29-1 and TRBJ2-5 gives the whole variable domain SAVISQKPSRDICQRGTSLTIQCQVDSQVTMMFWYRQQPGQSLTLIATANQGSEATYESGFVIDKFPISRPNLTFSTLTVSNMSPEDSSIYLCSVGGPATQYFGPGTRLLVL.

This CDR3 reads CASSFSENTEAFF. DNA for the CDR3: TGTGCCAGCAGTTTTTCGGAGAACACTGAAGCTTTCTTT. This chain joins TRBV6-2 or TRBV6-3 and TRBJ1-1; unclear D gene. Trimming pared 4 bases from V and 1 base from J, leaving 7 bases between. Germline V gene lookup returns CDR1 MNHEY and CDR2 SVGEGT. This CDR3 has 13 amino acids.

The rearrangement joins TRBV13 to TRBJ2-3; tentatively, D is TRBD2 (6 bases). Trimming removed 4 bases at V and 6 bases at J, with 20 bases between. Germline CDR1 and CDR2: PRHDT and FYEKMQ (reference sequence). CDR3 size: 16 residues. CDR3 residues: CASSYKILARTDTQYF. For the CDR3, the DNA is TGTGCCAGCAGCTACAAAATACTAGCCCGTACGGATACGCAGTATTTT.